One T cell receptor beta chain is described in this entry. Its antigen is unknown. CDR1 is LGHNT and CDR2 is FRNRAP in the germline V gene. J gave up 15 bases and V 6 bases, and 8 bases lay outside the gene matches. CDR3 length: 11 amino acids. This record belongs to a study of Ad26.COV2.S vaccination and SARS-CoV-2 variants. Study observations and caveats: Possibly, TCR breadth and depth analyses underestimated total T cell responses.

Here immunoSEQ multiplex PCR was the method, and the copy in TCRdb shows in-frame clones only, minus some. The data show hundreds of thousands of clones, approximately 90% seen once. The TCR originated in a human donor who had recovered from COVID-19. The source material was peripheral blood, sampled after recovery from COVID-19. This rearrangement joins TRBV12-5 to TRBJ2-1; 7 bases match TRBD1. CDR3 sequence (DNA): TGTGCTAGTGGACCCGGGACAGTTTTGTTCTTC. Protein sequence: CASGPGTVLFF.